The following is a T cell receptor (beta chain) sequence with its context. Its antigen is still unknown. With 60 Vbeta and 13 Jbeta primers, the PCR was carried out. Repertoires were generated with immunoSEQ multiplex PCR, while TCRdb's copy carries only in-frame clones and drops some. The sample shows around 150,000 clones, approximately 80% of them seen only once. This sample is drawn from a study of cytomegalovirus exposure and HLA in healthy donors. Study-wide findings and caveats: Earlier analysis found most TCR beta V segments productive about 87% or about 30% of the time.

Trimming pared 5 bases from V and 4 bases from J, leaving 20 bases between. Germline-derived CDR1 and CDR2 are SGHTA and FQGNSA. This CDR3 contains 17 residues. Source material: PBMCs. This clonotype originated in a man between 18 and 35 years old in good health and CMV-seropositive. The chain combines TRBV7-2 with TRBJ2-2, with D perhaps matching TRBD2 (6 bases). As DNA, the CDR3 is TGTGCCAGCAGCCTTCGAGCGGGTGGAACAGTCACCGGGGAGCTGTTTTTT. Protein product: CASSLRAGGTVTGELFF. The complete variable domain, with remaining parts taken from reference TRBV7-2 and TRBJ2-2, reads GAGVSQSPSNKVTEKGKDVELRCDPISGHTALYWYRQSLGQGLEFLIYFQGNSAPDKSGLPSDRFSAERTGGSVSTLTIQRTQQEDSAVYLCASSLRAGGTVTGELFFGEGSRLTVL.